Detailed here is one T cell receptor (beta chain). Using immunoSEQ multiplex PCR, the repertoire was profiled, and TCRdb retains in-frame clones only, with some absent. The top ten clones hold roughly 12% of a sample with about 26,000 clones, around 89% of them seen once. The data derive from a study of blood T cell repertoires in COVID-19. About the study: Acute and convalescent COVID-19 samples came from the United States, Italy and Spain. From T cells, B-cell-depleted T cells, or PBMCs came the material, which was cDNA or gDNA.

Germline loops: CDR1 MDHEN, CDR2 SYDVKM. J lost 2 bases, V lost 2 bases, and 8 bases had no gene match. The CDR3 covers 17 residues. Material: peripheral blood. This receptor was taken from a man between 70 and 80 years old with acute or convalescent COVID-19. The chain uses TRBV28 and TRBJ2-2; 7 nucleotides agree with TRBD1. CDR3 loop: CASSLTGAVSNTGELFF. CDR3 nucleotides: TGTGCCAGCAGTTTAACAGGGGCCGTCTCAAACACCGGGGAGCTGTTTTTT.